Each of the 3 T cell receptor beta chains below was sequenced from the same sample in a study of blood T cell repertoires in COVID-19. Some clones are missing from TCRdb's copy, which holds only in-frame ones; the method was immunoSEQ multiplex PCR. The sample comprises around 290,000 clones, around 90% of which are singletons, and approximately 1% rests with the top ten. The specimen sequenced was PBMCs or T cells enriched from blood (not recorded which). The receptor source for this set is a woman in her twenties or thirties who had recovered from COVID-19.

The gene calls are TRBV12-2 and TRBJ2-7; the D call of TRBD1 is as the table states it, not checked on the DNA. TRBV12-2 is a pseudogene locus. The CDR3 consists of 15 residues. Written as DNA, the CDR3 is TGTGCAAGTCGCTTTGAAGGGGCCAAAGACTACGAGCAGTACTTC. As protein: CASRFEGAKDYEQYF.

This chain links TRBV7-2 with TRBJ2-1; 11 positions agree with TRBD2. CDR1 and CDR2 from the germline V gene are SGHTA and FQGNSA. The CDR3 is 16 amino acids. After removal of 2 bases from V and 10 bases from J, the junction contained 10 bases not matched to a gene. DNA for the CDR3: TGTGCCAGCAGCTTATCTGGGACTAGCGGTAATAGGGAGCAGTTCTTC. Protein product: CASSLSGTSGNREQFF.

The chain has TRBV23-1 and TRBJ2-3; 8 bases line up with TRBD2. TRBV23-1 carries the ORF label, with uncertain function. Trimming removed 6 bases from V and 2 bases from J; junction bases left unmatched: 10. The CDR3 contains 16 residues. This CDR3 is CASSPGGLGPTDTQYF. The CDR3 DNA reads TGCGCCAGCAGCCCGGGGGGGCTCGGTCCCACAGATACGCAGTATTTT.